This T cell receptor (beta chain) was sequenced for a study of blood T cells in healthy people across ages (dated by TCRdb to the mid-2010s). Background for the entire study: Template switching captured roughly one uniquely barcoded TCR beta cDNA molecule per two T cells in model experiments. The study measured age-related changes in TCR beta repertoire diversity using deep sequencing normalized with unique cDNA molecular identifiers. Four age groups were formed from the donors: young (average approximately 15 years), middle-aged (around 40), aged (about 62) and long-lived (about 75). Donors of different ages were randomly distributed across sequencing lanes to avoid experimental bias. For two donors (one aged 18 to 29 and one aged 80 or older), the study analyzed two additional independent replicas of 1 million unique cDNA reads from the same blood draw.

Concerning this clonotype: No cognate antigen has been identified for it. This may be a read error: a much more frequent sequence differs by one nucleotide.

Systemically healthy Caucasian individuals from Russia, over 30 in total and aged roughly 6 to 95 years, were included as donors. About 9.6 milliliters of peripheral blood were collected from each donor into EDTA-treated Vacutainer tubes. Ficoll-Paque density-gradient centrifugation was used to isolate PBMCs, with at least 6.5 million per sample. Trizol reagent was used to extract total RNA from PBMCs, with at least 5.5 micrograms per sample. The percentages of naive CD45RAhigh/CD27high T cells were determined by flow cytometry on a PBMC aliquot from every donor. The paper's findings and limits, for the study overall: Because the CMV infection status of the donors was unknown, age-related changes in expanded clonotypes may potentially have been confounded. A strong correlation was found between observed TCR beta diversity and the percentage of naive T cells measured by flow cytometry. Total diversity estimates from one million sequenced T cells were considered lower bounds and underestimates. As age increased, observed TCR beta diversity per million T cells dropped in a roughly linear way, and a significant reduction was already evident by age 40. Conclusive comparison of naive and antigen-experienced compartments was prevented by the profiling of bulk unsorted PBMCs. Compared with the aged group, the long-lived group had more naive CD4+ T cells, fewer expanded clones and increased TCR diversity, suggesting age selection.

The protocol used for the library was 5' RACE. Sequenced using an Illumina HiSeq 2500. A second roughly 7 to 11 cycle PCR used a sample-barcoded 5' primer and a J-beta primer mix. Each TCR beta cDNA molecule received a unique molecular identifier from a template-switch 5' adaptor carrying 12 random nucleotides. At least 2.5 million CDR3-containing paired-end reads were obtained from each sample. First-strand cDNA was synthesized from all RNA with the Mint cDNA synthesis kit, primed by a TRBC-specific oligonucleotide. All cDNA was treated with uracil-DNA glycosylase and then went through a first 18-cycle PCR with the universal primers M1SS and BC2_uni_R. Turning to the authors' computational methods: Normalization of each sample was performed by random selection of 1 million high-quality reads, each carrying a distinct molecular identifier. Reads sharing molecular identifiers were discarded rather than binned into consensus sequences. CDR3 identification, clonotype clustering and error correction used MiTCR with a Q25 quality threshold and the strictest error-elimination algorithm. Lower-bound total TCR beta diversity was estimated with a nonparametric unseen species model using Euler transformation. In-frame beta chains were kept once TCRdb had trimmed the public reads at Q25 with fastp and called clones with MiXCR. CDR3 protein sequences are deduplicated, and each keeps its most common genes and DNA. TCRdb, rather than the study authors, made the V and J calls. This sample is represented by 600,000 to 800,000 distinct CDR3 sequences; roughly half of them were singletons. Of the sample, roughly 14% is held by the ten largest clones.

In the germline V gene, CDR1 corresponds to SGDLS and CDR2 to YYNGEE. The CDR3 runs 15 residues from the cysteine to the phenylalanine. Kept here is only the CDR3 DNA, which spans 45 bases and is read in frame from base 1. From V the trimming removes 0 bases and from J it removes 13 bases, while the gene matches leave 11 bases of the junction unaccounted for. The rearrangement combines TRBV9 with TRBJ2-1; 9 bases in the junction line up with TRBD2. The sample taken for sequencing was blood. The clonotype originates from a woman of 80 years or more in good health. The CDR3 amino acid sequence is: CASSVGGGLAETQFF. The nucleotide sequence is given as TGTGCCAGCAGCGTAGGGGGGGGACTAGCTGAGACCCAGTTCTTC.